What follows are 26 T cell receptor beta chains derived from one specimen sequenced in a study of blood T cell repertoires in COVID-19. The method was immunoSEQ multiplex PCR; TCRdb's version includes in-frame clones alone and lacks a portion of them. The data show about 28,000 clones, about 90% seen once. The specimen sequenced was peripheral blood. All receptors derive from a human donor in a cohort sampled during active COVID-19.

CDR3 residues: CSGAYGNTEAFF. The DNA of the CDR3 is TGCAGCGGCGCCTATGGGAACACTGAAGCTTTCTTT. This chain links TRBV29-1 with TRBJ1-1; D is uncertain. Trimming cost V 7 bases and J 1 base, with 10 bases left between them. This CDR3 is built from 12 residues. In germline, CDR1 is SQVTM, CDR2 ANQGSEA.

The chain is built from TRBV7-3 and TRBJ1-5; 7 nucleotides line up with TRBD1. The junction had 12 bases not matched to a gene; V was cut back by 1 base and J by 0 bases. CDR3 length: 19 amino acids. Germline V gene sequence: CDR1 SGHTA, CDR2 FQGTGA. DNA of the CDR3: TGTGCCAGCAGCTTAATGGAGTTGAGCCAGGGGGATAGCAATCAGCCCCAGCATTTT. Protein: CASSLMELSQGDSNQPQHF.

This clone has just a few counts. The gene calls are TRBV2 and TRBJ2-7; 8 bases are a match to TRBD2. CDR3 length: 16 residues. Germline lookup yields CDR1 SNHLY and CDR2 FYNNEI. V lost 3 bases, J lost 0 bases, and 7 bases stayed unmatched. The CDR3 nucleotides are TGTGCCAGCAGTGATCTACTAGCGGAAAGCTCCTACGAGCAGTACTTC. This translates into CASSDLLAESSYEQYF.

This rearrangement joins TRBV12-3 or TRBV12-4 to TRBJ1-1, with D unresolved. V was pared by 3 bases and J by 9 bases, with 8 bases between. The CDR3 is 11 amino acids. CDR3 sequence: CASSFSQKAFF. DNA of the CDR3: TGTGCCAGCAGTTTCTCACAGAAAGCTTTCTTT.

The chain uses TRBV5-1 and TRBJ2-5; 10 positions match TRBD2. The CDR3 extends over 15 amino acids. The junction had 9 bases not matched to a gene; V was cut back by 5 bases and J by 5 bases. Germline CDR1 SGHRS, CDR2 YFSETQ. The CDR3 DNA reads as TGCGCCAGCAGGTCAAGCGGGGGGGCAGAGGAGACCCAGTACTTC. As protein: CASRSSGGAEETQYF.

The chain is built from TRBV30 and TRBJ1-3, with 7 bases that match TRBD1. The CDR3 sequence is 17 residues long. V was clipped by 2 bases and J by 3 bases; unmatched bases: 13. Germline lookup yields CDR1 GTSNPN and CDR2 SVGIG (reference sequence). The CDR3 coding sequence is TGTGCCTGGAGTATCCAGCAGGGACAGAGAAATGGAAACACCATATATTTT. Residues: CAWSIQQGQRNGNTIYF.

The rearrangement links TRBV10-1 to TRBJ1-2; D may be TRBD1 (6 bases). Germline V gene sequence: CDR1 WNHNN, CDR2 SYGVQD (reference sequence). The V end lost 6 bases, the J end lost 4 bases, and 15 bases lay between the germline ends. The CDR3 runs to 14 residues. This CDR3 reads CASSPPGHPYGYTF. CDR3 DNA sequence: TGCGCCAGCAGCCCCCCGGGACACCCCTATGGCTACACCTTC.

This clone was seen more than once but under ten times. The chain has TRBV4-1 and TRBJ2-2, with D perhaps TRBD2 (6 bases). The CDR3 sequence is 16 residues long. In germline, CDR1 is MGHRA, CDR2 YSYEKL. V was trimmed by 3 bases and J by 1 base, leaving 12 bases between them. The CDR3 spells CASSQTGSLNTGELFF. CDR3 bases: TGCGCCAGCAGCCAGACCGGGAGTCTGAACACCGGGGAGCTGTTTTTT.

The chain joins TRBV5-1 to TRBJ1-1, with a possible D match to TRBD1 (5 bases). CDR1 and CDR2 (germline): SGHRS, YFSETQ. There are 15 residues in the CDR3. Trimming removed 0 bases from V and 1 base from J, with 10 bases in between. The chain's CDR3 is CASSLALGQNTEAFF. CDR3 in DNA: TGCGCCAGCAGCTTGGCCCTAGGACAGAACACTGAAGCTTTCTTT.

The genes are TRBV9 and TRBJ2-3; 15 bases map to TRBD2. Germline-derived CDR1 and CDR2 are SGDLS and YYNGEE. The V and J ends lost 2 bases and 0 bases, in that order; junction bases with no gene match: 10. This CDR3 comprises 20 residues. The CDR3 here is CASSVGLAGGASPSTDTQYF. For the CDR3, the DNA is TGTGCCAGCAGCGTGGGACTAGCGGGGGGAGCGTCCCCTAGCACAGATACGCAGTATTTT. The whole variable domain, filled in from reference TRBV9 and TRBJ2-3, reads DSGVTQTPKHLITATGQRVTLRCSPRSGDLSVYWYQQSLDQGLQFLIQYYNGEERAKGNILERFSAQQFPDLHSELNLSSLELGDSALYFCASSVGLAGGASPSTDTQYFGPGTRLTVL.

The V gene is TRBV24-1, the J gene TRBJ2-2; 9 bases agree with TRBD1. The junction had 6 bases not matched to a gene; V was cut back by 2 bases and J by 6 bases. The germline CDR1 and CDR2 sequences are KGHDR and SFDVKD. The CDR3 loop spans 16 amino acids. The CDR3 is CATSDYGQGRSGELFF. CDR3 bases: TGTGCCACCAGTGATTATGGACAGGGGCGTTCCGGGGAGCTGTTTTTT.

This chain connects TRBV7-2 to TRBJ2-1, with TRBD2 identical over 8 bases. Per germline, CDR1 SGHTA and CDR2 FQGNSA. V lost 6 bases and J lost 2; bases outside the gene matches: 6. This CDR3 region has 15 residues. The CDR3 loop reads CASRPAGVAYNEQFF. The CDR3 coding sequence is TGTGCCAGCAGGCCAGCGGGAGTGGCCTACAATGAGCAGTTCTTC.

The chain carries TRBV27 and TRBJ2-7, with 8 bases fitting TRBD2. The V gene's germline CDR1 is MNHEY and CDR2 SMNVEV (reference sequence). The CDR3 runs 17 residues. Trimming took 0 bases from V and 1 from J; bases not matched to a gene: 8. The CDR3: CASSLSAPGLVSYEQYF. The CDR3 bases are TGTGCCAGCAGTTTATCGGCCCCGGGACTAGTATCCTACGAGCAGTACTTC.

The chain has TRBV7-6 and TRBJ2-2; TRBD1 might be the D (6 bases). The germline gives CDR1 SGHVS, CDR2 FNYEAQ. The CDR3 is made up of 14 amino acids. Trimming left V 0 bases short and J 7 bases short, with 9 bases between. For the CDR3, the DNA is TGTGCCAGCAGCTTAGCAGGGGGTGGCGGGGAGCTGTTTTTT. It encodes CASSLAGGGGELFF.

This clone was observed once. The rearrangement joins TRBV29-1 to TRBJ1-1; 11 bases are a match to TRBD1. The germline V gene encodes CDR1 SQVTM and CDR2 ANQGSEA. With 5 bases clipped from V and 1 base from J, the junction kept 15 bases outside the gene matches. The length of the CDR3 is 18 residues. The CDR3 nucleotides are TGCAGCGTTAAGACCGGGACAGGGGGTTCGTTGGGGAACACTGAAGCTTTCTTT. It yields the protein CSVKTGTGGSLGNTEAFF.

The CDR3 spells CAIQFSTGGNQPQHF. CDR3 in DNA: TGTGCCATCCAATTCTCTACAGGGGGTAATCAGCCCCAGCATTTT. This chain links TRBV6-5 with TRBJ1-5; 8 positions match TRBD1. Germline V gene sequence: CDR1 MNHEY, CDR2 SVGAGI. After removal of 10 bases from V and 4 bases from J, the junction contained 12 bases not matched to a gene. The CDR3 extends over 15 amino acids.

V is TRBV5-1 and J is TRBJ1-2; the match to TRBD1 covers 10 bases. Germline V lookup: CDR1 SGHRS, CDR2 YFSETQ. CDR3 length: 14 amino acids. V shed 0 bases, J shed 6 bases, and the junction held 2 bases outside the gene matches. The CDR3 DNA reads as TGCGCCAGCAGCTTGGGACAGGGGGCAAATGGCTACACCTTC. Translation gives CASSLGQGANGYTF.

The J gene is TRBJ2-3, the V gene TRBV2; 8 bases line up with TRBD2. CDR1 SNHLY and CDR2 FYNNEI come from the germline V gene. The CDR3 runs 15 residues. The J segment lost 0 bases and the V segment lost 6 bases, leaving 5 bases of the junction unmatched. CDR3 nucleotide sequence: TGTGCCAGCAGGCTCGGGGGGGCAAGCACAGATACGCAGTATTTT. Amino acid sequence: CASRLGGASTDTQYF.

V gene TRBV2 combines with J gene TRBJ2-2, with D perhaps matching TRBD1 (6 bases). Trimming shortened V by 6 bases and J by 5 bases, and 10 bases separated the two germline ends. Germline-derived CDR1 and CDR2 are SNHLY and FYNNEI. This CDR3 region has 13 residues. The CDR3, as DNA: TGTGCCAGCAGCCCCGACAGGACCGGGGAGCTGTTTTTT. Its protein is CASSPDRTGELFF.

The V call is TRBV30, the J call TRBJ1-6; TRBD1 aligns across 8 bases. V shed 3 bases, J shed 8 bases, and the junction held 3 bases outside the gene matches. The CDR3 sequence is 13 residues long. Germline-derived CDR1 and CDR2 are GTSNPN and SVGIG (reference sequence). Here the CDR3 reads CAWSGQGYSPLHF. For the CDR3, the DNA is TGTGCCTGGAGCGGACAGGGATATTCACCCCTCCACTTT.

The rearrangement joins TRBV7-2 to TRBJ2-2; D not certain. Germline CDR1 reads SGHTA; CDR2 reads FQGNSA. Trimming stripped 5 bases from V and 0 bases from J, with 7 bases between. CDR3 length: 14 amino acids. The CDR3 region is CASSPSTNTGELFF. The CDR3 DNA sequence: TGTGCCAGCAGCCCCTCTACGAACACCGGGGAGCTGTTTTTT.

V and J are TRBV15 and TRBJ2-7; TRBD2 matches 11 bases. The J segment lost 2 bases and the V segment lost 0 bases, leaving 6 bases of the junction unmatched. Germline V gene sequence: CDR1 LNHNV, CDR2 YYDKDF (reference sequence). The CDR3 totals 17 residues. CDR3 in amino acids: CATSRDRLAGSTYEQYF. DNA for the CDR3: TGTGCCACCAGCAGAGATCGACTAGCGGGAAGTACCTACGAGCAGTACTTC.

The chain uses TRBV12-5 and TRBJ2-2, with 7 bases matching TRBD1. The CDR3 has 15 residues. Germline-derived CDR1 and CDR2 are LGHNT and FRNRAP. Losses at the gene ends were 6 bases for V and 1 base for J; bases not matched to a gene: 5. The CDR3 here is CASGRDRVNTGELFF. The DNA of the CDR3 is TGTGCTAGTGGCCGCGACAGGGTGAACACCGGGGAGCTGTTTTTT.

The chain carries TRBV10-2 and TRBJ2-7; 7 bases are shared with TRBD1. Germline loops: CDR1 WSHSY, CDR2 SAAADI. CDR3 length equals 14 residues. V lost 5 bases, J lost 0 bases, and 4 bases stayed unmatched. The CDR3 DNA sequence: TGCGCCAGCAGTCAGCCAGGGGGCTCCTACGAGCAGTACTTC. As protein: CASSQPGGSYEQYF.

The chain uses TRBV3-1 (or the pseudogene TRBV3-2) and TRBJ2-1, with 8 bases aligning to TRBD2. The CDR3 loop spans 16 amino acids. Germline V gene lookup returns CDR1 LGHDT and CDR2 YNNKEL (reference sequence). The V gene end was trimmed by 6 bases and the J gene end by 3 bases; junction bases not matched to a gene: 10. The CDR3 bases are TGTGCCAGCAGTGCAAGAGTACTAGCGGACTACAATGAGCAGTTCTTC. Translating gives CASSARVLADYNEQFF.

The chain employs TRBV2 and TRBJ1-1; D may be TRBD1 (6 bases). V lost 3 bases to trimming and J lost 1 base, with 12 bases between them. This CDR3 contains 15 residues. Germline V CDR1 and CDR2: SNHLY, FYNNEI. CDR3 coding DNA: TGTGCCAGCAGTGAGGGGGGGGCGCGGAACACTGAAGCTTTCTTT. It yields the protein CASSEGGARNTEAFF.